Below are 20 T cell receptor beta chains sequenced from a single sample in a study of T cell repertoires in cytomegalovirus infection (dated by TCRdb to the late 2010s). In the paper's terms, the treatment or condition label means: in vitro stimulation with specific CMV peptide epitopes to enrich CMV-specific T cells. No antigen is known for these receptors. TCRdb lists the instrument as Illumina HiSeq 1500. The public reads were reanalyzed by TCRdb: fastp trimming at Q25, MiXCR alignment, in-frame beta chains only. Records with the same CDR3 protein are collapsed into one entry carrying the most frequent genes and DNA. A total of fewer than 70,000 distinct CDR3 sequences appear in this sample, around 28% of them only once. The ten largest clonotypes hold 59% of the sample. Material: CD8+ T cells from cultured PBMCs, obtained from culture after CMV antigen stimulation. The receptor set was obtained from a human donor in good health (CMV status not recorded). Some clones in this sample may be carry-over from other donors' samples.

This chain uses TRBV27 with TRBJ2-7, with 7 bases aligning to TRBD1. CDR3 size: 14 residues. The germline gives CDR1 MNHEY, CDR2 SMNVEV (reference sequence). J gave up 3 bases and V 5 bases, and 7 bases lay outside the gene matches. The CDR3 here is CASSPGQTLYEQYF. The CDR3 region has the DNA TGTGCCAGCAGTCCGGGACAGACACTCTACGAGCAGTACTTC.

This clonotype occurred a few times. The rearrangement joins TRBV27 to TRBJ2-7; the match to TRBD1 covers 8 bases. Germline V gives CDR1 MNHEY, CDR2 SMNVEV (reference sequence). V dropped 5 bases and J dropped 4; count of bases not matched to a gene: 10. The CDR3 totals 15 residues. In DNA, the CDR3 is TGTGCCAGCAGTCCCGTGGACAGGGTAAGGTACGAGCAGTACTTC. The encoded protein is CASSPVDRVRYEQYF.

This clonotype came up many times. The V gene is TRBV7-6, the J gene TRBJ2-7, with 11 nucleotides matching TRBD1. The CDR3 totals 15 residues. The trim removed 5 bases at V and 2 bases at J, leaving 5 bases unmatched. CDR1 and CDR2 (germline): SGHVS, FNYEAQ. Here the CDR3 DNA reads TGTGCCAGCAGCCTATGGGGACAGGGGGCCTACGAGCAGTACTTC. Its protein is CASSLWGQGAYEQYF.

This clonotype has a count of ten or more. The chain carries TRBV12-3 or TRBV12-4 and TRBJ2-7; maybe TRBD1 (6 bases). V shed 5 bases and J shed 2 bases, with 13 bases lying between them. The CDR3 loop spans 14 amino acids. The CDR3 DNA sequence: TGTGCCAGCAGTACAAGACAGGCTACCTACGAGCAGTACTTC. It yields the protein CASSTRQATYEQYF.

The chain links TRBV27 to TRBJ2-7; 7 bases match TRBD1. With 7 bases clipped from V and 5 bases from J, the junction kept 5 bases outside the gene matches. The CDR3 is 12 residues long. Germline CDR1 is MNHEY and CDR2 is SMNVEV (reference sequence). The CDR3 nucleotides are TGTGCCAGCAAGACAGGGAACCACGAGCAGTACTTC. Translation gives CASKTGNHEQYF.

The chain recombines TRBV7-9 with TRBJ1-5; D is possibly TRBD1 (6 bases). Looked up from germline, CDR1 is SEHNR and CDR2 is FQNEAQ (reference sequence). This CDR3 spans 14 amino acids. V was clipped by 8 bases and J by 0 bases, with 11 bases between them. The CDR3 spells CASGGAGSNQPQHF. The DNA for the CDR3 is TGTGCCAGCGGGGGGGCGGGTAGCAATCAGCCCCAGCATTTT.

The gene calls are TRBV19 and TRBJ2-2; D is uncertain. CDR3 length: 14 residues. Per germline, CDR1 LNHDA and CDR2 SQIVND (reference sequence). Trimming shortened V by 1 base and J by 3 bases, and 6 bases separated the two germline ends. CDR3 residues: CASSIGADTGELFF. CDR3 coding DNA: TGTGCCAGTAGTATAGGGGCAGACACCGGGGAGCTGTTTTTT.

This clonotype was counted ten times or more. The CDR3: CATSRDLPGQGLIYEQYF. CDR3 nucleotide sequence: TGTGCCACCAGCAGAGATTTACCGGGACAGGGGTTAATTTACGAGCAGTACTTC. The rearrangement uses TRBV15 and TRBJ2-7, with TRBD1 identical over 10 bases. The V and J ends lost 0 bases and 4 bases, in that order; junction bases with no gene match: 12. CDR3 length: 18 amino acids. Germline CDR1 LNHNV, CDR2 YYDKDF (reference sequence).

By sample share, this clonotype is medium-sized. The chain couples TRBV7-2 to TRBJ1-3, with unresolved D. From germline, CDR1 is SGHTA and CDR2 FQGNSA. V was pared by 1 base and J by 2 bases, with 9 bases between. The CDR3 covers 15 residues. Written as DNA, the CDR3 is TGTGCCAGCAGCTTAGACAGTCTTACTGGAAACACCATATATTTT. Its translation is CASSLDSLTGNTIYF.

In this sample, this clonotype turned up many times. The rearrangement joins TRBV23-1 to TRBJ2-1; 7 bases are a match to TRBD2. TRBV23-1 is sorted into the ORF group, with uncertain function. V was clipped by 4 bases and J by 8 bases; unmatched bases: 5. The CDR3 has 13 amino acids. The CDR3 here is CASSPGGLDEQFF. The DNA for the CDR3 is TGCGCCAGCAGTCCGGGGGGTCTGGATGAGCAGTTCTTC.

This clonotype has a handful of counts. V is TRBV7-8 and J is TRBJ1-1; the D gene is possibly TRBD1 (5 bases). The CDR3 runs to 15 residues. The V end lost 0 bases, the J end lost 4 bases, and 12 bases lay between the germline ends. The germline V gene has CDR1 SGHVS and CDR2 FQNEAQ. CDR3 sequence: CASSLAIPGPTEAFF. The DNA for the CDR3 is TGTGCCAGCAGCTTAGCCATACCAGGGCCCACTGAAGCTTTCTTT.

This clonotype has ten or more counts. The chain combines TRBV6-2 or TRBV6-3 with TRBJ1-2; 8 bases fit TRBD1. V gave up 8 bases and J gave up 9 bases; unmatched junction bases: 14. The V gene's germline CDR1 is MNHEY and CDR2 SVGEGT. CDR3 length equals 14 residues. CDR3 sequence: CASGQEDRVVRYTF. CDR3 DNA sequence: TGTGCCAGCGGTCAGGAGGACAGGGTCGTTCGCTACACCTTC.

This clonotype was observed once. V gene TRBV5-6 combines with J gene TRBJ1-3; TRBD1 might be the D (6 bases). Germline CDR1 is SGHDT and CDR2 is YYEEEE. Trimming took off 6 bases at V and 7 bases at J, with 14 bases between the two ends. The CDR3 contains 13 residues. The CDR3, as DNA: TGTGCCAGCAATCGGGGGCGAACCAACACCATATATTTT. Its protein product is CASNRGRTNTIYF.

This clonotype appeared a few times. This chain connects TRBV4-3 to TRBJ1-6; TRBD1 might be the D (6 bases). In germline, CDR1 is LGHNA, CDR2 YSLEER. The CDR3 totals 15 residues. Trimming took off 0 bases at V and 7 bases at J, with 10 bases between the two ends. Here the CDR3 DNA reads TGCGCCAGCAGCCAAGATCGGGGGGCGAATTCACCCCTCCACTTT. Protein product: CASSQDRGANSPLHF.

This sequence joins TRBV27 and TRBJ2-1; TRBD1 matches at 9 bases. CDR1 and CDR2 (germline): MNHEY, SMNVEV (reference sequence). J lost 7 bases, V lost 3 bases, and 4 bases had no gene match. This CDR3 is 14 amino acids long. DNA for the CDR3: TGTGCCAGCAGTTTGGACAGGGGTTGGAATGAGCAGTTCTTC. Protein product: CASSLDRGWNEQFF.

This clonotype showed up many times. Here the CDR3 reads CASRRQGARSTDTQYF. The CDR3 coding sequence is TGTGCCAGCAGGCGACAGGGGGCTCGGAGCACAGATACGCAGTATTTT. The chain is built from TRBV28 and TRBJ2-3; TRBD1 agrees at 10 bases. Trimming removed 6 bases from V and 0 bases from J; junction bases left unmatched: 6. Germline V gene lookup returns CDR1 MDHEN and CDR2 SYDVKM. CDR3 length: 16 residues.

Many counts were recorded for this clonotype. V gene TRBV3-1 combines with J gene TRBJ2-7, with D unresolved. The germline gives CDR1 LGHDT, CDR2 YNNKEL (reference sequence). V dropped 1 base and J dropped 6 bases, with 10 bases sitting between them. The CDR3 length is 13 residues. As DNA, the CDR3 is TGTGCCAGCAGCCAAGGCGGTTTGGGCGAGCAGTACTTC. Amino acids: CASSQGGLGEQYF.

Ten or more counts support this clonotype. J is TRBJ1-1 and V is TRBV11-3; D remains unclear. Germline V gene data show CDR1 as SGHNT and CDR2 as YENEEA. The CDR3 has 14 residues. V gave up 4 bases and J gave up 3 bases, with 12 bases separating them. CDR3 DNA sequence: TGTGCCAGCAGCTCACGAAATGGGGACACTGAAGCTTTCTTT. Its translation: CASSSRNGDTEAFF. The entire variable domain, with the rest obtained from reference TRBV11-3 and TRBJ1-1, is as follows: EAGVVQSPRYKIIEKKQPVAFWCNPISGHNTLYWYLQNLGQGPELLIRYENEEAVDDSQLPKDRFSAERLKGVDSTLKIQPAELGDSAVYLCASSSRNGDTEAFFGQGTRLTVV.

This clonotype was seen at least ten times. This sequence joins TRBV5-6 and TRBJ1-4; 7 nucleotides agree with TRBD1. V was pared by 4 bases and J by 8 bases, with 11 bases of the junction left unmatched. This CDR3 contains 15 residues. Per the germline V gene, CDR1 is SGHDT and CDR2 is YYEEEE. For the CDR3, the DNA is TGTGCCAGCAGCCGCCGGGACAGATGGGAAGAAAAACTGTTTTTT. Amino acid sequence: CASSRRDRWEEKLFF.

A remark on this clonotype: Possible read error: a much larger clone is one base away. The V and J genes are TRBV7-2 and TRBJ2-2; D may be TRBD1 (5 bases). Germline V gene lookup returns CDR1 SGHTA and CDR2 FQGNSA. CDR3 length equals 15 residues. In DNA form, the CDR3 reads TGTGTCGCCTTGCTTGACAGAAGTAACACCGGGGAGCTGTTTTTT. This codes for CVALLDRSNTGELFF.